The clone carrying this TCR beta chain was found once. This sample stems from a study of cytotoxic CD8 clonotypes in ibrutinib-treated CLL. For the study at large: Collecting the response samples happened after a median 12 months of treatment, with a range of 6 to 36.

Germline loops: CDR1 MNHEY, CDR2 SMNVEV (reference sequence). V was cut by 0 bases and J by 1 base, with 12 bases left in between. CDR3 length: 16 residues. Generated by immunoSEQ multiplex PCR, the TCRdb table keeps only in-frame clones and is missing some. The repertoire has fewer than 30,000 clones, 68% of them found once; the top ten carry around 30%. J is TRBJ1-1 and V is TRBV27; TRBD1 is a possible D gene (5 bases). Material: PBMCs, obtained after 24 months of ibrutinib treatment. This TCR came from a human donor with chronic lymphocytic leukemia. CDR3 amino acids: CASSLSATAGNTEAFF. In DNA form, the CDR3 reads TGTGCCAGCAGTTTATCCGCGACAGCCGGGAACACTGAAGCTTTCTTT.